This T cell receptor (beta chain) was observed in a study of vaccination and CD4 T cells after COVID-19 (dated 2022 in TCRdb). With respect to the entire study: Convalescent patients had a positive SARS-CoV-2 result on nasal swab PCR, and of these patients, several had mild disease and one had severe disease. Two doses of either the Pfizer-BioNTech BNT162b2 vaccine (n=8) or the Moderna mRNA-1273 vaccine (n=2) were administered to participants. Post-COVID blood samples from convalescent patients were collected a median of about 100 days after diagnosis, with a range of roughly 30 to 170 days. Overlapping spike peptide pools from SARS-CoV-2 and from the common cold coronaviruses HCoV-NL63, HCoV-OC43 and HCoV-229E were used as culture stimuli. The spike-specific CD4+ TCR repertoire was compared before and after mRNA vaccination in fewer than eleven COVID-19 convalescent patients and a few infection-naive healthy vaccine recipients. Control cultures used a CEFX viral epitope pool as positive control, an HIV-1 Nef peptide pool as negative control, or no peptide. In the convalescent cohort there were six males and four females, among whom were two Hispanic individuals, seven Caucasians, two Asians and one multiracial person. The time from the second vaccine dose to post-vaccine blood sampling had a median of roughly 79 days and ranged from about 12 to 241 days.

The sample's treatment or condition, from its label and the paper: roughly ten-day PBMC culture with coronavirus spike peptide pools or control peptides (ViraFEST assay). The ViraFEST assay was used in the study, in which antigen-specific T cells were expanded with peptide pools and expanded clonotypes were subsequently identified by TCR sequencing. Positive SARS-CoV-2 PCR tests in the convalescent patients dated from March to December 2020, before Alpha, Beta and Delta variants emerged in the United States. Each well held roughly 2.2 million PBMCs cultured in IMDM containing around 5% human AB serum and approximately 9.1 IU/ml IL-2, with 7.5 to 10 ug/ml peptide pools added. Half of the culture medium was replaced with fresh IL-2-containing medium on days 3 and 7. CD4+ T cells were isolated after 10 days of culture through negative selection using the EasySep CD4+ T cell isolation kit. Ficoll-Paque Plus gradient centrifugation was used to isolate PBMCs from whole blood, and the isolated PBMCs were then either used fresh or cryopreserved at -140C. Each culture condition was generally run in triplicate wells.

On the study overall, not on this receptor specifically: The median number of SARS-CoV-2-reactive clonotypes rose from around 21 after infection to a few dozen after vaccination, but the change was not significant. Only a relatively small number of convalescent patients were included in the study, and early timepoints following natural infection were not analyzed. In convalescent patients, nearly all vaccine-specific clones (304 of 307) were found to be mono-reactive for SARS-CoV-2 spike rather than cross-reactive with common cold coronaviruses. Among convalescent patients, a median around 83% of the SARS-CoV-2-reactive clones seen after vaccination appeared only after vaccination, which suggests priming specific to the vaccine.

Library prep was done by PCR. DNA from cultured CD4+ T cells underwent TCR sequencing with the Oncomine TCR Beta short-read assay at the Johns Hopkins FTIC core. The QIAamp micro DNA kit was used to extract genomic DNA from the cultured CD4+ T cells. The Oncomine TCR Beta libraries from cultured CD4+ T cells were pooled using unique dual indexes and then sequenced on an Illumina iSeq 100. As for the original processing: Non-productive sequences were removed, and CDR3s not starting with C, not ending with F or W, or shorter than 7 amino acids were discarded. Antigen-specific clonotypes were identified using the MANAFEST web application through comparison of peptide-stimulated wells with reference and other culture wells. For a clone to be called positive, the clone needed an FDR below 0.05, an odds ratio above 5, and a productive frequency above 0.1% in at least two of three replicate wells. A clonotype was classed as cross-reactive if the clonotype showed significant expansion both in SARS-CoV-2 spike wells and in at least one common cold coronavirus spike condition. CDR3 homology was assessed with Levenshtein distances (stringdist) and unrooted phylogenetic trees (ape) in R version 3.6.1. TCRdb reprocessed the public reads (quality trimming at Q25 with fastp, clone calling with MiXCR) and kept in-frame beta chains. Entries that share a CDR3 protein sequence are merged under the most common genes and DNA. TCRdb's processing, not the authors', yielded these V and J calls. The sample table lists approximately 17,000 distinct CDR3 sequences, 50% of them with a count of one. The ten biggest clones cover around 6.3% of the sample.

A note on this clonotype: The specificity of this receptor is unknown. Nothing much larger sits one base from this clone, and base qualities are not available.

The V end loses 0 bases and the J end loses 7 bases, and a stretch of 15 bases separates them. From the cysteine up to the phenylalanine, the CDR3 has a length of 15 residues. The retained sequence is limited to the CDR3, 45 bases, with the frame set at the first base. CDR1 MNHEY and CDR2 SMNVEV were looked up in the germline V gene (reference sequence). The receptor's source is a human donor who had recovered from COVID-19. The material sequenced was CD4+ T cells from blood, cultured in vitro. The chain is made from TRBV27 and TRBJ1-2; perhaps TRBD1 is the D gene, with 5 bases matching. The CDR3 in this case is CASSLSFGGRGGYTF. The nucleotides read TGTGCCAGCAGTTTATCGTTTGGGGGACGGGGTGGCTACACCTTC.